This T cell receptor (beta chain) is drawn from a study of blood T cell repertoires in COVID-19. As for the study in general: COVID-19 samples collected from the United States, Italy and Spain covered acute and convalescent phases.

Deletions cut 2 bases from V and 3 bases from J, with 11 bases between. The germline V gene encodes CDR1 SGHVS and CDR2 FQNEAQ. The CDR3 is 14 amino acids. Libraries were prepared by immunoSEQ multiplex PCR; TCRdb keeps only in-frame clonotypes and omits some of them. This repertoire shows 100,000 or so clones, approximately 87% found once; its top ten account for about 9.9%. Only one count was recorded for this clone. The source material was peripheral blood. The V and J genes are TRBV7-8 and TRBJ2-7; D perhaps matches TRBD2 (6 bases). This TCR came from a woman in her twenties or thirties with acute or convalescent COVID-19. CDR3 nucleotide sequence: TGTGCCAGCAGCTTATATGGGGGGAACTACGAGCAGTACTTC. As protein: CASSLYGGNYEQYF.